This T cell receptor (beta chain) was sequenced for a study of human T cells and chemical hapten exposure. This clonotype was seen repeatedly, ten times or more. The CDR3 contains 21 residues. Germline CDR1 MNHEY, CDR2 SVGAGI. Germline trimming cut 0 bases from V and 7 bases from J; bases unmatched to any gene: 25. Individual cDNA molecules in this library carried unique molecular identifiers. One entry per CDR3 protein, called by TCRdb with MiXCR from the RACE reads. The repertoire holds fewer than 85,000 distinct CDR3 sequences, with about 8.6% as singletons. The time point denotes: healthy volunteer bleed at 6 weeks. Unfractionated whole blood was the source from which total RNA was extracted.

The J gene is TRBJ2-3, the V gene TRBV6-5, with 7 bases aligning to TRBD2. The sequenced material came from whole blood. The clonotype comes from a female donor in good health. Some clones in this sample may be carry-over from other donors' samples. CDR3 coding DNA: TGTGCCAGCAGTTACTCGAAGGAGGGGAGGGGATCACGGGACCCCAGATATACGCAGTATTTT. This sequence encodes CASSYSKEGRGSRDPRYTQYF.